This T cell receptor (beta chain) was captured in a study of blood T cell repertoires in COVID-19. Using immunoSEQ multiplex PCR, the repertoire was profiled, and TCRdb retains in-frame clones only, with some absent. The data hold 100,000 or so clones, with roughly 85% observed a single time. Germline CDR1 is LGHNA and CDR2 is YNFKEQ. The CDR3 is 14 residues long. After removal of 4 bases from V and 7 bases from J, the junction contained 7 bases not matched to a gene. The TCR sequence derives from a woman in her seventies with active or convalescent COVID-19. The specimen was peripheral blood. The J gene is TRBJ2-1, the V gene TRBV4-2; 7 bases line up with TRBD1. The DNA of the CDR3 is TGTGCCAGCAGCCCGGGACAGAGTGGTAATGAGCAGTTCTTC. Its translation: CASSPGQSGNEQFF.